These T cell receptor beta chains were read from a single sample in a study of T-cell memory formation after mild COVID-19. TCRdb re-called the 5' RACE reads through MiXCR, storing one row per CDR3 protein. The table has about 320,000 distinct CDR3 sequences, approximately 15% seen once. Sequenced sample: PBMCs or a T cell subset sorted from them (not recorded which). The receptors shown here come from a man aged 18 to 29 who had mild COVID-19 (a few samples of this study predate the infection). Cell type and time point are not known. The CDR3 runs from the conserved cysteine through the conserved F or W. A D gene is named only where the DNA matches it firmly. The size of a clone is reported for some rows only, either as once, few or many, or as a class for expanded clones.

>-|TRBV9|TRBJ2-5|TRBD1
TGTGCCAGCAGCGCATGGACAGGAAACCAAGAGACCCAGTACTTC
CASSAWTGNQETQYF
>many|TRBV4-3|TRBJ1-1|-
TGCGCCAGCAGCCGGTTGACATCCGGGGACACTGAAGCTTTCTTT
CASSRLTSGDTEAFF
>few|TRBV20-1|TRBJ2-1|TRBD2
TGCAGTGCTAGATCCGATGGAGCGGGGGGGATAAATGAGCAGTTCTTC
CSARSDGAGGINEQFF
>-|TRBV18|TRBJ2-6|TRBD1
TGTGCCAGCTCACCTGACAGGGGTGGGGCCAACGTCCTGACTTTC
CASSPDRGGANVLTF
>-|TRBV7-2|TRBJ2-5|-
TGTGCCAGCAGACCCCGATCGGGGGAAGAGACCCAGTACTTC
CASRPRSGEETQYF
>-|TRBV11-2|TRBJ1-4|-
TGTGCCAGCAGCTCAGCAAGGGGCGCTGAAAAGGAAAAACTGTTTTTT
CASSSARGAEKEKLFF
>few|TRBV20-1|TRBJ2-6|-
TGCAGTGCTAGAGGCCCCTCGAGGGCAAGGGCTGGGGCCAACGTCCTGACTTTC
CSARGPSRARAGANVLTF
>few|TRBV5-1|TRBJ2-5|-
TGCGCCAGCAGCACCGGACAGCTTCAAGAGACCCAGTACTTC
CASSTGQLQETQYF
>-|TRBV7-2|TRBJ1-2|-
TGTGCCAGCAGCCCCAGGCGACAGGAGAGTTATGGCTACACCTTC
CASSPRRQESYGYTF
>-|TRBV20-1|TRBJ2-2|-
TGCAGTGCTGCAAGCGGCCGCACCGGGGAGCTGTTTTTT
CSAASGRTGELFF
>-|TRBV6-6|TRBJ2-7|TRBD1
TGTGCCAGCACCGAGGACAGGGAATTTTACGAGCAGTACTTC
CASTEDREFYEQYF
>few|TRBV5-1|TRBJ2-5|TRBD2
TGCGCCAGCAGATGGGGGACTAGCGGGGGCGACTACAGTTCAGAGACCCAGTACTTC
CASRWGTSGGDYSSETQYF
>few|TRBV5-1|TRBJ1-1|TRBD1
TGCGCCAGCAGCTTGAACGGACAGGGTAGAACTTTCTTT
CASSLNGQGRTFF
>-|TRBV20-1|TRBJ1-2|-
TGCAGTGCTAGGGACAGACTCTACACCTTC
CSARDRLYTF
>-|TRBV7-6|TRBJ1-6|TRBD1
TGTGCCAGCAGCTGGACGGACAGGTTTACTAATTCACCCCTCCACTTT
CASSWTDRFTNSPLHF
>-|TRBV7-9|TRBJ2-1|TRBD1
TGTGCCAGCAGCTTCGGACAGGGGAGTACTGAGCAGTTCTTC
CASSFGQGSTEQFF
>-|TRBV7-9|TRBJ1-1|-
TGTGCCAGCAGCGGGTGGGGCACTGAAGCTTTCTTT
CASSGWGTEAFF
>-|TRBV29-1|TRBJ2-3|TRBD1
TGCAGCGTTGAAGTGAGGGGGCTGGCCACAGATACGCAGTATTTT
CSVEVRGLATDTQYF
>-|TRBV12-3/TRBV12-4|TRBJ2-7|TRBD2
TGTGCCAGCAGTTTGGGTAGCGGGGGTGAGCAGTACTTC
CASSLGSGGEQYF
>-|TRBV29-1|TRBJ1-2|-
TGCAGCGTAGAAAGCGGGGCTGATGGCTACACCTTC
CSVESGADGYTF
>-|TRBV19|TRBJ2-7|-
TGTGCCAGTAGTACTTTCGGCTCCTACGAGCAGTACTTC
CASSTFGSYEQYF
>-|TRBV5-6|TRBJ1-1|-
TGTGCCAGCACCCTGGGGGCCCACACTGAAGCTTTCTTT
CASTLGAHTEAFF
>-|TRBV28|TRBJ1-2|TRBD1
TGTGCCAGCAGTCGCGGACAGGGGAGCTATGGCTACACCTTC
CASSRGQGSYGYTF
>few|TRBV20-1|TRBJ1-1|TRBD1
TGCAGTGCTATCCCGGGACAGGGGACCACTGAAGCTTTCTTT
CSAIPGQGTTEAFF
>-|TRBV7-2|TRBJ1-3|-
TGTGCCAGCAGCTCCGCTGGAAACACCATATATTTT
CASSSAGNTIYF
>few|TRBV6-5|TRBJ1-2|-
TGTGCCAGCAGTCCCCGAGGGGTGCGCTATGGCTACACCTTC
CASSPRGVRYGYTF
>few|TRBV20-1|TRBJ2-1|TRBD1
TGCAGTGCTAGACGTCTCGGGGCAGGGGGCGTCGATGAGCAGTTCTTC
CSARRLGAGGVDEQFF
>-|TRBV5-1|TRBJ1-2|TRBD1
TGCGCCAGCAGCTACGGACAGGGAGATGGCTACACCTTC
CASSYGQGDGYTF
>-|TRBV7-6|TRBJ2-2|TRBD2
TGTGCCAGCAGCCTGACTAGCGGGGGGGCCGGCGGGGAGCTGTTTTTT
CASSLTSGGAGGELFF
>few|TRBV10-3|TRBJ1-6|-
TGTGCCATCAGTGAATCGGTGTTTAATTCACCCCTCCACTTT
CAISESVFNSPLHF
>few|TRBV6-5|TRBJ2-5|TRBD2
TGTGCCAGCAGTTACGGGGGACTAGCGGGGCCTAGGGAGACCCAGTACTTC
CASSYGGLAGPRETQYF
>few|TRBV25-1|TRBJ2-3|TRBD2
TGTGCCAGCAGTGAAAATACCGGGACTAGCAACACAGATACGCAGTATTTT
CASSENTGTSNTDTQYF
>-|TRBV7-6|TRBJ2-7|TRBD2
TGTGCCAGCAGCTTGCGGACTAGGTTCGACGAGCAGTACTTC
CASSLRTRFDEQYF
>many|TRBV9|TRBJ2-5|TRBD1
TGTGCCAGCAGCCCAAACAGGGGGCGGGAGACCCAGTACTTC
CASSPNRGRETQYF
>-|TRBV7-6|TRBJ2-7|TRBD1
TGTGCCAGCAGCAAGCGGACAGGGGCTTCCGGCGAGCAGTACTTC
CASSKRTGASGEQYF
>many|TRBV7-2|TRBJ1-6|-
TGTGCCAGCAGCTTAACAACCGCCCCACCCCTCCACTTT
CASSLTTAPPLHF
>few|TRBV12-3/TRBV12-4|TRBJ1-6|-
TGTGCCAGCAGTTTGGGGGGCACACCCCTCCACTTT
CASSLGGTPLHF
>-|TRBV29-1|TRBJ2-5|TRBD2
TGCAGCGTTGAACAGCGGGGGGACCCGCAAGAGACCCAGTACTTC
CSVEQRGDPQETQYF
>few|TRBV29-1|TRBJ2-5|-
TGCAGCGCCTCCAGTTTCCAAGAAGAGACCCAGTACTTC
CSASSFQEETQYF
>-|TRBV7-9|TRBJ1-2|TRBD1
TGTGCCAGCAGTGATGGGACAGGGTCTGGCTACACCTTC
CASSDGTGSGYTF
>-|TRBV7-9|TRBJ2-5|TRBD1
TGTGCCAGCAGCCTTGGGACAGCCCTCCGGGAGACCCAGTACTTC
CASSLGTALRETQYF
>-|TRBV10-3|TRBJ1-5|-
TGTGCCATCAGGGAAGGGAATCAGCCCCAGCATTTT
CAIREGNQPQHF
>-|TRBV18|TRBJ2-7|-
TGTGCCAGCTCTCAGGTAATACACCGGTCTGACGAGCAGTACTTC
CASSQVIHRSDEQYF
>many|TRBV6-2/TRBV6-3|TRBJ2-2|-
TGTGCCGCCTCCGGGGTGACCGGCACCGGGGAGCTGTTTTTT
CAASGVTGTGELFF
>few|TRBV7-2|TRBJ2-1|TRBD2
TGTGCCAGCAGAAGGACTAGCGGGGACAATGAGCAGTTCTTC
CASRRTSGDNEQFF
>-|TRBV29-1|TRBJ1-4|-
TGCAGCGTTGAACAACGAGGGAAACTGTTTTTT
CSVEQRGKLFF
>-|TRBV7-8|TRBJ2-1|-
TGTGCCAGCAGCCCAATCCGGTGGAATGAGCAGTTCTTC
CASSPIRWNEQFF
>-|TRBV5-1|TRBJ1-4|TRBD1
TGCGCCAGCAGCCTGGGACAGGGAGAACTGTTTTTT
CASSLGQGELFF
>-|TRBV20-1|TRBJ2-3|-
TGCAGTGCTAGAAGACAGACCGGAGATACGCAGTATTTT
CSARRQTGDTQYF
>many|TRBV5-1|TRBJ2-5|TRBD1
TGCGCCAGCAGCTCCCAGACAGGGGGAGAGACCCAGTACTTC
CASSSQTGGETQYF
>-|TRBV6-6|TRBJ1-4|TRBD1
TGTGCCAGCAGATTCGGACAGGCCTATGCAACTAATGAAAAACTGTTTTTT
CASRFGQAYATNEKLFF